The rows below give T cell receptor beta chains drawn from one sample of a study of blood T cell repertoires in COVID-19. Assay: immunoSEQ multiplex PCR; the TCRdb copy retains only in-frame clones and omits some. The sample lists over 90,000 clones, roughly 84% occurring once. Sequencing was done on a sample of peripheral blood. These receptors came from a human donor in a cohort sampled during active COVID-19. Both conserved end residues are part of each CDR3. D genes are given only for firm matches. A clone size is listed for some rows: how often the clone was seen (once, few, many), or a class if it is expanded.

V: TRBV5-1
size: .
J: TRBJ1-2
D: TRBD1
CDR3: CASSRTGDGYTF
DNA: TGCGCCAGCAGCCGTACAGGGGATGGCTACACCTTC

V: TRBV7-9
size: .
J: TRBJ1-4
D: .
CDR3: CASAGVGGHEKLFF
DNA: TGTGCCAGCGCCGGGGTCGGGGGGCACGAAAAACTGTTTTTT

V: TRBV7-2
size: .
J: TRBJ2-1
D: .
CDR3: CASSSTVSSYNEQFF
DNA: TGTGCCAGCAGCTCCACTGTTAGCTCCTACAATGAGCAGTTCTTC

V: TRBV19
size: once
J: TRBJ1-5
D: TRBD1
CDR3: CASSDGQGIYQPQHF
DNA: TGTGCCAGTAGTGACGGACAGGGGATTTATCAGCCCCAGCATTTT

V: TRBV5-1
size: .
J: TRBJ2-5
D: .
CDR3: CASSLKGETQYF
DNA: TGCGCCAGCAGCTTGAAGGGGGAGACCCAGTACTTC

V: TRBV19
size: once
J: TRBJ2-2
D: .
CDR3: CASSKRPGTNTGELFF
DNA: TGTGCCAGTAGTAAACGTCCGGGAACGAACACCGGGGAGCTGTTTTTT

V: TRBV2
size: .
J: TRBJ1-2
D: .
CDR3: CASSEWAGNYGYTF
DNA: TGTGCCAGCAGTGAATGGGCGGGTAACTATGGCTACACCTTC

V: TRBV6-5
size: .
J: TRBJ1-4
D: TRBD1
CDR3: CASSSRDSPNEKLFF
DNA: TGTGCCAGCAGTTCCCGGGACAGCCCTAATGAAAAACTGTTTTTT

V: TRBV27
size: few
J: TRBJ1-4
D: .
CDR3: CASNFRGRGEKLFF
DNA: TGTGCCAGCAACTTTCGGGGGAGAGGTGAAAAACTGTTTTTT

V: TRBV3-1/TRBV3-2
size: .
J: TRBJ1-6
D: TRBD1
CDR3: CASTQGAAVTLHF
DNA: TGTGCCAGCACCCAGGGGGCCGCGGTAACCCTCCACTTT

V: TRBV3-1/TRBV3-2
size: .
J: TRBJ2-5
D: .
CDR3: CASSQGLPGQQETQYF
DNA: TGTGCCAGCAGCCAGGGACTCCCGGGACAGCAAGAGACCCAGTACTTC

V: TRBV24-1
size: .
J: TRBJ2-3
D: TRBD2
CDR3: CATSDSREGDTDTQYF
DNA: TGTGCCACCAGTGATTCCCGGGAGGGGGACACAGATACGCAGTATTTT

V: TRBV6-2/TRBV6-3
size: .
J: TRBJ2-2
D: .
CDR3: CASSPTVPGELFF
DNA: TGTGCCAGCAGCCCTACAGTACCGGGGGAGCTGTTTTTT

V: TRBV6-2/TRBV6-3
size: .
J: TRBJ1-2
D: TRBD1
CDR3: CASSSSGQGWYGYTF
DNA: TGTGCCAGCAGTTCCTCGGGACAGGGATGGTATGGCTACACCTTC

V: TRBV13
size: .
J: TRBJ2-1
D: TRBD1
CDR3: CASSFRGNVLNEQFF
DNA: TGTGCCAGCAGCTTCAGGGGGAATGTTCTCAATGAGCAGTTCTTC

V: TRBV18
size: .
J: TRBJ1-4
D: .
CDR3: CASSPSGAATNEKLFF
DNA: TGTGCCAGCTCACCGTCAGGGGCTGCAACTAATGAAAAACTGTTTTTT

V: TRBV4-3
size: .
J: TRBJ2-7
D: .
CDR3: CASSQDYSISYEQYF
DNA: TGCGCCAGCAGCCAAGATTACTCGATCTCCTACGAGCAGTACTTC

V: TRBV18
size: .
J: TRBJ2-7
D: .
CDR3: CASSPPFSYEQYF
DNA: TGTGCCAGCTCACCCCCCTTCTCCTACGAGCAGTACTTC

V: TRBV5-8
size: .
J: TRBJ1-5
D: .
CDR3: CASSFYNQPQHF
DNA: TGTGCCAGCAGCTTCTATAATCAGCCCCAGCATTTT

V: TRBV11-2
size: once
J: TRBJ2-3
D: TRBD2
CDR3: CASSPQGLAGYTDTQYF
DNA: TGTGCCAGCAGCCCCCAGGGTCTAGCGGGGTACACAGATACGCAGTATTTT

V: TRBV9
size: .
J: TRBJ2-5
D: TRBD2
CDR3: CASSRGGGPAETQYF
DNA: TGTGCCAGCAGCCGGGGCGGGGGTCCGGCCGAGACCCAGTACTTC

V: TRBV19
size: .
J: TRBJ1-6
D: .
CDR3: CASSIDHRPRFNSPLHF
DNA: TGTGCCAGTAGTATAGATCACCGGCCGCGGTTCAATTCACCCCTCCACTTT

V: TRBV9
size: .
J: TRBJ2-1
D: .
CDR3: CASSVAPQTGKGRYNEQFF
DNA: TGTGCCAGCAGCGTAGCACCTCAGACAGGGAAAGGGAGGTACAATGAGCAGTTCTTC

V: TRBV5-1
size: .
J: TRBJ1-1
D: .
CDR3: CASSLERQGSEAFF
DNA: TGCGCCAGCAGCTTGGAGCGGCAGGGGTCTGAAGCTTTCTTT

V: TRBV3-1/TRBV3-2
size: .
J: TRBJ2-1
D: .
CDR3: CASSQEGPKRASSYNEQFF
DNA: TGTGCCAGCAGCCAAGAAGGACCGAAGCGGGCAAGCTCCTACAATGAGCAGTTCTTC

V: TRBV2
size: .
J: TRBJ1-2
D: .
CDR3: CASSVENYGYTF
DNA: TGTGCCAGCAGTGTAGAAAACTATGGCTACACCTTC

V: TRBV7-9
size: .
J: TRBJ2-2
D: .
CDR3: CASSLLSTGELFF
DNA: TGTGCCAGCAGCTTACTCAGCACCGGGGAGCTGTTTTTT

V: TRBV2
size: .
J: TRBJ2-2
D: .
CDR3: CASSRQITGELFF
DNA: TGTGCCAGCAGCCGACAGATCACCGGGGAGCTGTTTTTT

V: TRBV30
size: once
J: TRBJ1-2
D: .
CDR3: CAHEGDGGGYTF
DNA: TGTGCCCACGAGGGTGACGGCGGTGGCTACACCTTC

V: TRBV7-2
size: .
J: TRBJ2-2
D: TRBD1
CDR3: CASSAAGQGWRRELFF
DNA: TGTGCCAGCAGCGCGGCGGGACAGGGGTGGCGACGGGAGCTGTTTTTT

V: TRBV6-1
size: .
J: TRBJ1-5
D: .
CDR3: CASSDLDRINQPQHF
DNA: TGTGCCAGCAGTGATCTGGACAGAATCAATCAGCCCCAGCATTTT

V: TRBV28
size: .
J: TRBJ1-2
D: .
CDR3: CASSLSMGRFGYGYTF
DNA: TGTGCCAGCAGTTTATCGATGGGGAGGTTTGGCTATGGCTACACCTTC

V: TRBV5-6
size: .
J: TRBJ1-1
D: TRBD1
CDR3: CASSRRGQVIDTEAFF
DNA: TGTGCCAGCAGCCGGAGGGGACAGGTCATTGACACTGAAGCTTTCTTT

V: TRBV30
size: .
J: TRBJ1-4
D: TRBD1
CDR3: CAWSRRQGKEKLFF
DNA: TGTGCCTGGAGTAGGAGACAGGGTAAAGAAAAACTGTTTTTT

V: TRBV3-1/TRBV3-2
size: .
J: TRBJ1-2
D: .
CDR3: CASSQRTARGYTF
DNA: TGTGCCAGCAGCCAACGCACAGCAAGGGGCTACACCTTC

V: TRBV11-3
size: few
J: TRBJ1-1
D: .
CDR3: CASRGPQRSTEAFF
DNA: TGTGCCAGCAGAGGGCCCCAGCGGAGCACTGAAGCTTTCTTT

V: TRBV2
size: .
J: TRBJ1-2
D: .
CDR3: CASRWGGTYGYTF
DNA: TGTGCCAGCAGGTGGGGGGGGACCTATGGCTACACCTTC

V: TRBV19
size: .
J: TRBJ1-2
D: .
CDR3: CASSSQGGFSYGYTF
DNA: TGTGCCAGTAGTAGCCAGGGTGGTTTCAGCTATGGCTACACCTTC

V: TRBV30
size: .
J: TRBJ2-3
D: .
CDR3: CAWSITADTQYF
DNA: TGTGCCTGGAGTATAACAGCAGATACGCAGTATTTT

V: TRBV29-1
size: .
J: TRBJ1-1
D: .
CDR3: CSVVPVFEAFF
DNA: TGCAGCGTCGTCCCGGTGTTTGAGGCTTTCTTT

V: TRBV18
size: few
J: TRBJ1-5
D: .
CDR3: CASSPIGGNQPQHF
DNA: TGTGCCAGCTCACCGATTGGCGGAAATCAGCCCCAGCATTTT

V: TRBV7-2
size: .
J: TRBJ1-6
D: TRBD1
CDR3: CASSLMARGVGSPLHF
DNA: TGTGCCAGCAGCTTAATGGCCAGGGGGGTTGGTTCACCCCTCCACTTT

V: TRBV7-9
size: .
J: TRBJ1-1
D: .
CDR3: CASSPSGLSTEAFF
DNA: TGTGCCAGCAGCCCATCAGGATTGAGCACTGAAGCTTTCTTT

V: TRBV12-5
size: few
J: TRBJ2-1
D: .
CDR3: CASGLGIGVGEQFF
DNA: TGTGCTAGTGGTCTTGGGATCGGGGTTGGGGAGCAGTTCTTC

V: TRBV3-1/TRBV3-2
size: .
J: TRBJ2-5
D: .
CDR3: CASSPRGGGGRQETQYF
DNA: TGTGCCAGCAGCCCCCGGGGAGGAGGGGGCCGGCAAGAGACCCAGTACTTC

V: TRBV11-3
size: .
J: TRBJ2-7
D: .
CDR3: CASSLNDRLSSYEQYF
DNA: TGTGCCAGCAGCCTAAATGACAGGTTGAGCTCCTACGAGCAGTACTTC

V: TRBV3-1/TRBV3-2
size: .
J: TRBJ1-6
D: .
CDR3: CASTPGGAQYNSPLHF
DNA: TGTGCCAGCACCCCGGGGGGGGCCCAATATAATTCACCCCTCCACTTT

V: TRBV5-1
size: .
J: TRBJ2-5
D: .
CDR3: CASSSTVTGETQYF
DNA: TGCGCCAGCAGCTCGACAGTGACTGGGGAGACCCAGTACTTC

V: TRBV19
size: .
J: TRBJ2-1
D: TRBD1
CDR3: CASTGTGGYEQFF
DNA: TGTGCCTCGACCGGGACAGGGGGCTATGAGCAGTTCTTC

V: TRBV28
size: .
J: TRBJ2-3
D: .
CDR3: CASILGWAGTRTDTQYF
DNA: TGTGCCAGCATTCTGGGATGGGCGGGGACCAGGACAGATACGCAGTATTTT

V: TRBV5-8
size: .
J: TRBJ2-3
D: TRBD2
CDR3: CASSSGLAASTDTQYF
DNA: TGTGCCAGCAGCTCGGGACTAGCGGCCTCCACAGATACGCAGTATTTT

V: TRBV7-9
size: .
J: TRBJ1-1
D: TRBD1
CDR3: CASSPLDRGAFF
DNA: TGTGCCAGCAGCCCGTTGGACAGGGGAGCTTTCTTT

V: TRBV19
size: .
J: TRBJ1-1
D: TRBD1
CDR3: CATRQGYTEAFF
DNA: TGTGCCACTAGACAGGGCTACACTGAAGCTTTCTTT

V: TRBV27
size: .
J: TRBJ1-6
D: TRBD1
CDR3: CASRGNQYRGGLDNSPLHF
DNA: TGTGCCAGCAGGGGGAACCAATACAGGGGGGGGCTGGATAATTCACCCCTCCACTTT

V: TRBV7-9
size: .
J: TRBJ1-1
D: TRBD1
CDR3: CASSLGRGTGRTEAFF
DNA: TGTGCCAGCAGCTTAGGGCGCGGGACAGGAAGGACTGAAGCTTTCTTT